The present TCR beta chain was sequenced within a study of blood T cells in healthy people across ages. Study-level findings and limits: Compared with aged donors, long-lived donors showed fewer expanded clones, suggesting selection.

The V segment lost 6 bases and the J segment 6 bases; nucleotides outside the gene matches: 8. Germline CDR1 and CDR2: MNHEY and SMNVEV (reference sequence). CDR3 length: 14 amino acids. In its sample, this clonotype was seen many times. No antigen is known for it. With a J-beta primer mix and a sample-barcoded 5' primer, a second PCR ran roughly 6 to 11 cycles. Carrying 12 random nucleotides, a template-switch adaptor labeled each individual cDNA molecule. TCRdb called the 5' RACE reads again in MiXCR, with one record for every CDR3 protein. The repertoire holds hundreds of thousands of distinct CDR3 sequences, with approximately 52% as singletons.

Source material: blood. The source is a woman older than 75 in good health. The chain combines TRBV27 with TRBJ2-3; 8 bases match TRBD1. The CDR3, as DNA: TGTGCCAGCAGCTCGGGACAGGCCCTCGATACGCAGTATTTT. This translates into CASSSGQALDTQYF.